This T cell receptor beta chain appears in the sequencing data of a study of blood T cell repertoires in COVID-19. Libraries were prepared by immunoSEQ multiplex PCR; TCRdb keeps only in-frame clonotypes and omits some of them. The table includes 72,000 or so clones, around nine tenths detected once. Germline CDR1 and CDR2: LNHDA and SQIVND (reference sequence). The length of the CDR3 is 12 residues. V lost 0 bases to trimming and J lost 5 bases, with 4 bases between them. The clonotype originates from a woman in her fifties or sixties with acute or convalescent COVID-19. The sample was peripheral blood. This chain uses TRBV19 with TRBJ1-1; D remains unclear. CDR3 nucleotide sequence: TGTGCCAGTAGTATAGATCAGACTGAAGCTTTCTTT. Its translation is CASSIDQTEAFF.